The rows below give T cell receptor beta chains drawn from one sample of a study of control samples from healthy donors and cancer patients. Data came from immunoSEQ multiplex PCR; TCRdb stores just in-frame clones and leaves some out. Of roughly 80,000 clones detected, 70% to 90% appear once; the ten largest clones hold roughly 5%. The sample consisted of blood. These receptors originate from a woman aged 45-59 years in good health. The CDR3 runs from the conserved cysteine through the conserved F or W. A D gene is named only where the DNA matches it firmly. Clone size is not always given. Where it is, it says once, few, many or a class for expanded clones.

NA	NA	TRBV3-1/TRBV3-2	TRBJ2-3	CASSHEADTQYF	TGTGCCAGCAGCCACGAGGCAGATACGCAGTATTTT
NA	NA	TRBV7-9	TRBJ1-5	CASSQDTRNQPQHF	TGTGCCAGCAGTCAGGACACACGCAATCAGCCCCAGCATTTT
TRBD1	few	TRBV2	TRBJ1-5	CASNGQGSQPQHF	TGTGCCAGCAACGGACAGGGAAGTCAGCCCCAGCATTTT
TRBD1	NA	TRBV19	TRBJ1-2	CASSLVPGQKGYGYTF	TGTGCCAGTAGCTTGGTTCCGGGACAGAAGGGCTATGGCTACACCTTC
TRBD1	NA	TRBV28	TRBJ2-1	CASSSGQGASYNEQFF	TGTGCCAGCAGCTCGGGACAGGGGGCCTCCTACAATGAGCAGTTCTTC
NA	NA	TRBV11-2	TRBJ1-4	CASTAVEGELFNEKLFF	TGTGCCAGCACGGCGGTGGAAGGGGAACTCTTCAATGAAAAACTGTTTTTT
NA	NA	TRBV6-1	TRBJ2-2	CASSEKGLRNTGELFF	TGTGCCAGCAGTGAAAAGGGGTTACGGAACACCGGGGAGCTGTTTTTT
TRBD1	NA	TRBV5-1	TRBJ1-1	CASSPTGTANTEAFF	TGCGCCAGCAGCCCAACCGGGACAGCGAACACTGAAGCTTTCTTT
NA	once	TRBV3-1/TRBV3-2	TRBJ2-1	CASSQEGGLRNEQFF	TGTGCCAGCAGCCAAGAGGGGGGCCTGAGGAATGAGCAGTTCTTC
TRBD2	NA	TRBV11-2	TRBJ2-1	CASSGRGTSDNEQFF	TGTGCCAGCAGCGGGCGGGGGACTAGCGACAATGAGCAGTTCTTC
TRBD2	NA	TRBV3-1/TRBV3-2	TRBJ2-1	CASSQGGSGGGYNEQFF	TGTGCCAGCAGCCAAGGAGGTAGCGGGGGGGGCTACAATGAGCAGTTCTTC
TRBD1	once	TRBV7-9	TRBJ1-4	CASINNGQGGEKLFF	TGTGCCAGCATTAATAATGGACAGGGTGGGGAAAAACTGTTTTTT
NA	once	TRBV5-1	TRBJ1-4	CASSREGATNEKLFF	TGCGCCAGCAGTCGTGAGGGGGCAACTAATGAAAAACTGTTTTTT
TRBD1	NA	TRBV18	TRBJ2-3	CASSPAPGQATDTQYF	TGTGCCAGCTCACCAGCCCCGGGACAGGCCACAGATACGCAGTATTTT